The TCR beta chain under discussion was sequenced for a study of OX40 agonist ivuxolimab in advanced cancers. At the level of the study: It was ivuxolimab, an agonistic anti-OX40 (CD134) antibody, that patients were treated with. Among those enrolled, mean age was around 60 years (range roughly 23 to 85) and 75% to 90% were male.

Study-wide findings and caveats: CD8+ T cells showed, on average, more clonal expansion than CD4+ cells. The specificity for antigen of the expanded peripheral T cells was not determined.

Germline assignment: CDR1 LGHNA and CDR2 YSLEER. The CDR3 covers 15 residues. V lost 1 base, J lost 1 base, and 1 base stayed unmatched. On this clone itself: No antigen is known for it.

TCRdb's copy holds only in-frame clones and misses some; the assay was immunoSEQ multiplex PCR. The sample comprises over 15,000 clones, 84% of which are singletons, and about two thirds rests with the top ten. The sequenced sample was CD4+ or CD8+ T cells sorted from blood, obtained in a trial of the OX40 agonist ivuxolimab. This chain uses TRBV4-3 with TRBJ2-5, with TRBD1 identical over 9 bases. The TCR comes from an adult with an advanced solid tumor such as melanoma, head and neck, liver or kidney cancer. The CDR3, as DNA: TGCGCCAGCAGCCAAGGGGGACAGGGCCAAGAGACCCAGTACTTC. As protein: CASSQGGQGQETQYF.